Listed here are 5 T cell receptor beta chains from one sample, sequenced in a study of T cell responses to AZD1222 COVID-19 vaccine. TCRdb keeps only in-frame clones here, not all; method: immunoSEQ multiplex PCR. Here the sample spans 200,000 or so clones, 70% to 90% being singletons. Sample: peripheral blood, taken on day 0 of AZD1222 vaccination. The receptors stem from an adult in good health.

V is TRBV11-2 and J is TRBJ2-7; 9 positions agree with TRBD1. Germline V gene data show CDR1 as SGHAT and CDR2 as FQNNGV. J lost 4 bases, V lost 1 base, and 2 bases had no gene match. The CDR3 runs 14 residues. The CDR3 DNA sequence: TGTGCCAGCAGCTTAGGGGACAGGGAGTACGAGCAGTACTTC. This gives the protein CASSLGDREYEQYF.

The V and J genes are TRBV19 and TRBJ1-6, with a weak D call TRBD1 (6 bases). CDR3 size: 13 residues. Germline V CDR1 and CDR2: LNHDA, SQIVND (reference sequence). Trimming left V 5 bases short and J 7 bases short, with 9 bases between. CDR3 region: CASSGQGNSPLHF. CDR3 in DNA: TGTGCCAGTAGTGGGCAGGGGAATTCACCCCTCCACTTT.

This chain links TRBV2 with TRBJ1-2; 8 nucleotides line up with TRBD1. The CDR3 length is 15 residues. Germline V CDR1 and CDR2: SNHLY, FYNNEI. V lost 4 bases and J lost 0; bases outside the gene matches: 4. CDR3 sequence (DNA): TGTGCCAGCAGTGCGGGACAGGCAGCTAACTATGGCTACACCTTC. Protein: CASSAGQAANYGYTF.

The V call is TRBV4-1, the J call TRBJ2-7; the D gene is possibly TRBD1 (7 bases). Trimming removed 1 base at V and 4 bases at J, with 14 bases between. Germline lookup yields CDR1 MGHRA and CDR2 YSYEKL. This CDR3 is 15 amino acids long. The CDR3 loop reads CASSQVPRGAYEQYF. The CDR3 DNA reads TGCGCCAGCAGCCAAGTTCCCAGGGGGGCGTACGAGCAGTACTTC.

This clone was seen more than once but under ten times. J is TRBJ1-3 and V is TRBV11-2; D possibly corresponds to TRBD1 (5 bases). This CDR3 has 15 amino acids. Trimming removed 5 bases from V and 0 bases from J, with 11 bases in between. Germline CDR1 is SGHAT and CDR2 is FQNNGV. In DNA, the CDR3 is TGTGCCAGCAGCCCCCACCAGGGCTCTGGAAACACCATATATTTT. Translating gives CASSPHQGSGNTIYF.